Listed here are 25 T cell receptor beta chains from one sample, sequenced in a study of shared clonotypes between healthy human individuals. Selected positively for CCR7 and CD45RO-negative, naive CD8 cells excluded terminally differentiated effector memory CD45RA+ cells. Sequenced by immunoSEQ multiplex PCR; TCRdb stores in-frame clones only, minus some. Here the sample spans around 1.9 million clones, 85% to 95% being singletons. Sequencing input: naive CD8+ T cells from PBMCs. The receptor source for this set is a man between 18 and 29 years old in good health. Some clones in this sample may be carry-over from other donors' samples.

The J gene is TRBJ2-7, the V gene TRBV29-1, with 7 bases identical to TRBD2. Germline trimming cut 6 bases from V and 5 bases from J; bases unmatched to any gene: 10. The CDR3 spans 13 residues. Per the germline V gene, CDR1 is SQVTM and CDR2 is ANQGSEA. The DNA of the CDR3 is TGCAGCGTCTGCACCGGCCGGGGGGACGAGCAGTACTTC. It yields the protein CSVCTGRGDEQYF.

This chain connects TRBV5-6 to TRBJ1-3; D unresolved. Germline V gene lookup returns CDR1 SGHDT and CDR2 YYEEEE. CDR3 length equals 16 residues. Trimming took off 0 bases at V and 5 bases at J, with 15 bases between the two ends. The CDR3 sequence is CASSLAAGPERNTIYF. The CDR3 DNA sequence: TGTGCCAGCAGCTTGGCGGCAGGCCCGGAGAGAAACACCATATATTTT.

This chain joins TRBV27 and TRBJ2-3, with 12 bases lining up with TRBD2. The germline CDR1 and CDR2 sequences are MNHEY and SMNVEV (reference sequence). J gave up 9 bases and V 2 bases, and 15 bases lay outside the gene matches. The CDR3 loop spans 18 amino acids. CDR3 loop: CASSLLPGLAGSGGTQYF. The CDR3 nucleotides are TGTGCCAGCAGTTTACTCCCGGGACTAGCGGGCTCGGGGGGGACGCAGTATTTT.

With regard to this clone: The identical CDR3 is also encoded by other nucleotide sequences in the sample. The V call is TRBV7-9, the J call TRBJ2-7; tentative D call: TRBD2 (6 bases). This CDR3 contains 12 residues. Germline V CDR1 and CDR2: SEHNR, FQNEAQ (reference sequence). Trimming took 5 bases from V and 2 from J, leaving 7 bases between them. Here the CDR3 DNA reads TGTGCCAGCAGCGGGGGGACCTACGAGCAGTACTTC. Protein: CASSGGTYEQYF.

V gene TRBV6-1 combines with J gene TRBJ1-5; unclear D gene. Trimming shortened V by 5 bases and J by 4 bases, and 12 bases separated the two germline ends. The CDR3 spans 14 residues. Germline CDR1 reads MNHNS; CDR2 reads SASEGT. CDR3: CASSQGSRNQPQHF. In nucleotides, the CDR3 is TGTGCCAGCAGTCAAGGCAGTCGGAATCAGCCCCAGCATTTT.

The rearrangement joins TRBV27 to TRBJ2-3; 11 bases fit TRBD2. With V trimmed by 6 bases and J by 1 base, 3 bases remained unmatched. This CDR3 comprises 15 residues. The germline V gene has CDR1 MNHEY and CDR2 SMNVEV (reference sequence). The CDR3 coding sequence is TGTGCCAGCAGACCACTAGCGGGAGGCACAGATACGCAGTATTTT. Its translation: CASRPLAGGTDTQYF.

The chain joins TRBV15 to TRBJ1-2; D is unclear. Deletions cut 1 base from V and 2 bases from J, with 5 bases between. The CDR3 has 13 amino acids. Germline-derived CDR1 and CDR2 are LNHNV and YYDKDF (reference sequence). CDR3 residues: CATSRVLNYGYTF. The CDR3, as DNA: TGTGCCACCAGCAGAGTTTTAAACTATGGCTACACCTTC.

About this clone itself: This sample also contains other DNA sequences that code for the same CDR3. The J gene is TRBJ2-2, the V gene TRBV9, with D unresolved. The germline V gene has CDR1 SGDLS and CDR2 YYNGEE. Trimming left V 3 bases short and J 5 bases short, with 5 bases between. CDR3 size: 12 residues. The CDR3 region is CASSGVTGELFF. As DNA, the CDR3 is TGTGCCAGCAGCGGCGTGACCGGGGAGCTGTTTTTT.

The V gene is TRBV11-3, the J gene TRBJ1-2, with D hard to call. Germline assignment: CDR1 SGHNT and CDR2 YENEEA. V was clipped by 10 bases and J by 2 bases, with 14 bases between them. This CDR3 is built from 13 residues. The CDR3 DNA is TGTGCCACCCCCCAAACGGAGAACTATGGCTACACCTTC. It is translated as CATPQTENYGYTF.

The V call is TRBV6-1, the J call TRBJ2-7; D is unresolved. The CDR3 spans 11 residues. Trimming left V 7 bases short and J 5 bases short, with 9 bases between. CDR1 is MNHNS and CDR2 is SASEGT in the germline V gene. For the CDR3, the DNA is TGTGCCAGCACCCTCCTCCACGAGCAGTACTTC. This encodes CASTLLHEQYF.

As for this clone: The same CDR3 arises from other DNA sequences in this sample as well. The chain has TRBV6-5 and TRBJ2-7, with D hard to call. The V and J ends lost 3 bases and 1 base respectively, with 7 bases between them. This CDR3 contains 13 residues. Germline assignment: CDR1 MNHEY and CDR2 SVGAGI. As DNA, the CDR3 is TGTGCCAGCAGTTATTCTAGGTCCTACGAGCAGTACTTC. Its protein is CASSYSRSYEQYF.

A few counts support this clone. In the same sample, other DNA sequences code for this CDR3. The chain joins TRBV28 to TRBJ2-7; D possibly matches TRBD1 or TRBD2 (5 bases each). The CDR3 runs to 13 residues. Trimming took off 2 bases at V and 2 bases at J, with 7 bases between the two ends. Germline lookup yields CDR1 MDHEN and CDR2 SYDVKM. The CDR3 region is CASSLRGAYEQYF. CDR3 sequence (DNA): TGTGCCAGCAGTTTAAGGGGAGCCTACGAGCAGTACTTC.

The gene calls are TRBV7-9 and TRBJ2-2; D is uncertain. V lost 2 bases to trimming and J lost 4 bases, with 11 bases between them. The CDR3 length is 15 residues. The germline V gene encodes CDR1 SEHNR and CDR2 FQNEAQ (reference sequence). The CDR3 coding sequence is TGTGCCAGCAGCTTACTCGAGCAAGCCACCGGGGAGCTGTTTTTT. Translated, it gives CASSLLEQATGELFF. Looking up the rest from reference TRBV7-9 and TRBJ2-2 gives the full variable domain: DTGVSQNPRHKITKRGQNVTFRCDPISEHNRLYWYRQTLGQGPEFLTYFQNEAQLEKSRLLSDRFSAERPKGSFSTLEIQRTEQGDSAMYLCASSLLEQATGELFFGEGSRLTVL.

This chain links TRBV29-1 with TRBJ2-3, with 7 positions matching TRBD1. V lost 2 bases and J lost 5; bases outside the gene matches: 7. Germline V CDR1 and CDR2: SQVTM, ANQGSEA. This CDR3 region has 14 residues. CDR3 bases: TGCAGCGTTGAATCCTTGACAGGGCAAGATACGCAGTATTTT. This encodes CSVESLTGQDTQYF.

The V call is TRBV6-5, the J call TRBJ2-2, with D uncertain. The germline V gene encodes CDR1 MNHEY and CDR2 SVGAGI. The CDR3 runs to 15 residues. The germline V and J ends were trimmed by 4 bases and 3 bases, with 12 bases remaining between them. CDR3 sequence (DNA): TGTGCCAGCAGTTGGAGTCGCTTAGACACCGGGGAGCTGTTTTTT. It codes for CASSWSRLDTGELFF.

The V gene is TRBV27, the J gene TRBJ1-3; 8 nucleotides align to TRBD1. Trimming took 3 bases from V and 0 from J; bases not matched to a gene: 7. In germline, CDR1 is MNHEY, CDR2 SMNVEV (reference sequence). The CDR3 covers 17 residues. CDR3: CASSFPGQEFSGNTIYF. The CDR3 DNA follows: TGTGCCAGCAGTTTCCCGGGACAGGAGTTCTCTGGAAACACCATATATTTT.

The chain links TRBV7-9 to TRBJ2-1; 9 bases line up with TRBD1. The V and J ends lost 5 bases and 8 bases, in that order; junction bases with no gene match: 10. CDR1 and CDR2 from the germline V gene are SEHNR and FQNEAQ (reference sequence). The CDR3 runs 15 residues. CDR3 in DNA: TGTGCCAGCAGCCACCCGGGACAGGGTGGAGATGAGCAGTTCTTC. This sequence encodes CASSHPGQGGDEQFF.

The chain joins TRBV9 to TRBJ2-2; D possibly corresponds to TRBD2 (6 bases). The CDR3 runs 16 residues. V was trimmed by 3 bases and J by 7 bases, leaving 19 bases between them. The germline V gene encodes CDR1 SGDLS and CDR2 YYNGEE. CDR3 coding DNA: TGTGCCAGCAGCGCCCAACTCCTAGCGAAGGGCGGGGAGCTGTTTTTT. Its translation is CASSAQLLAKGGELFF.

Notes on this clone: Its ends do not fully match the called genes, so a read error is possible. Different DNA sequences within this sample yield the same CDR3. The rearrangement links TRBV29-1 to TRBJ1-4; D not resolved. The CDR3 sequence is 12 residues long. The germline gives CDR1 SQVTM, CDR2 ANQGSEA. CDR3 DNA: TGCAGCGTGGTGGCAACTAATGAAAAGCTGTTTTTT. Amino acids: CSVVATNEKLFF. The whole variable domain, filled in from reference TRBV29-1 and TRBJ1-4, reads SAVISQKPSRDICQRGTSLTIQCQVDSQVTMMFWYRQQPGQSLTLIATANQGSEATYESGFVIDKFPISRPNLTFSTLTVSNMSPEDSSIYLCSVVATNEKLFFGSGTQLSVL.

The rearrangement links TRBV14 to TRBJ2-7; D remains unclear. This CDR3 region has 13 residues. The ends were cut back, 4 bases at V and 5 bases at J, with 12 bases in the middle. CDR1 and CDR2 (germline): SGHDN, FVKESK. The CDR3 DNA follows: TGTGCCAGCAGCCTCCTTTTTGGGGACGAGCAGTACTTC. It codes for CASSLLFGDEQYF.

The chain recombines TRBV29-1 with TRBJ2-7, with 12 bases fitting TRBD2. This CDR3 has 14 residues. The ends lost 4 bases at V and 4 bases at J; junction bases unmatched: 5. Germline-derived CDR1 and CDR2 are SQVTM and ANQGSEA. The CDR3 bases are TGCAGCGTTGGACTAGCGGGAGTTATATACGAGCAGTACTTC. It yields the protein CSVGLAGVIYEQYF.

This chain connects TRBV14 to TRBJ2-3; no reliable D call. Per the germline V gene, CDR1 is SGHDN and CDR2 is FVKESK. This CDR3 spans 14 amino acids. V lost 1 base and J lost 6, with 11 bases in between. The CDR3 spells CASSQARVVDTQYF. For the CDR3, the DNA is TGTGCCAGCAGCCAAGCTCGGGTTGTGGATACGCAGTATTTT.

This chain links TRBV27 with TRBJ2-2, with D hard to call. CDR1 and CDR2 (germline): MNHEY, SMNVEV (reference sequence). The CDR3 has 12 amino acids. V was clipped by 7 bases and J by 3 bases, with 6 bases between them. CDR3 sequence reads: CASTPDTGELFF. DNA for the CDR3: TGTGCCAGCACCCCCGACACCGGGGAGCTGTTTTTT.

The CDR3 region is CASSLPEGDEQFF. CDR3 in DNA: TGTGCCAGCAGTCTCCCCGAGGGAGATGAGCAGTTCTTC. V and J are TRBV2 and TRBJ2-1, with D perhaps TRBD2 (5 bases). The length of the CDR3 is 13 residues. V was cut by 5 bases and J by 8 bases, with 13 bases left in between. The germline gives CDR1 SNHLY, CDR2 FYNNEI.

The chain combines TRBV7-9 with TRBJ2-5; D not certain. CDR1 and CDR2 from the germline V gene are SEHNR and FQNEAQ (reference sequence). The CDR3 runs 12 residues. The V end was cut by 8 bases, the J end by 5 bases, with 12 bases between. This CDR3 reads CASRLPKETQYF. The CDR3 nucleotides read TGTGCCAGCCGGCTCCCAAAGGAGACCCAGTACTTC.